This T cell receptor beta chain was captured in a study of blood T cell repertoires in COVID-19. Repertoires were generated with immunoSEQ multiplex PCR, while TCRdb's copy carries only in-frame clones and drops some. The table records about 250,000 clones, more than 75% of them present only once. Looked up from germline, CDR1 is GTSNPN and CDR2 is SVGIG (reference sequence). With V trimmed by 2 bases and J by 5 bases, 12 bases remained unmatched. The CDR3 loop spans 16 amino acids. The sequencing sample was made of PBMCs or T cells enriched from blood (not recorded which). This receptor was identified in a man aged 40-49 years who had recovered from COVID-19. This rearrangement joins TRBV30 to TRBJ2-5; 9 bases align to TRBD1. The chain's CDR3 is CAWSPHRTGARETQYF. The CDR3, as DNA: TGTGCCTGGAGTCCTCACCGGACAGGGGCAAGGGAGACCCAGTACTTC.